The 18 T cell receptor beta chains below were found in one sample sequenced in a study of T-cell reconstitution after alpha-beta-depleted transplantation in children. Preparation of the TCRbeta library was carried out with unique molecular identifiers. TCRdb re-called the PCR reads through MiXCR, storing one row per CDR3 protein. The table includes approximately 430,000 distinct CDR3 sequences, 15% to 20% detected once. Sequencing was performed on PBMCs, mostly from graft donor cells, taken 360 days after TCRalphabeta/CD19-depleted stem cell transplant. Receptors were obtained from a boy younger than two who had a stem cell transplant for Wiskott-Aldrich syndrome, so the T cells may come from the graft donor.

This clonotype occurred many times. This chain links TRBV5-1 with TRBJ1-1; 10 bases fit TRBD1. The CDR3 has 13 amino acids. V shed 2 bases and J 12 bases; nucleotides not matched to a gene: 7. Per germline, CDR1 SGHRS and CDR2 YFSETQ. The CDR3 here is CASSFGDRGGTFF. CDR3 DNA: TGCGCCAGCAGCTTCGGGGACAGGGGTGGAACTTTCTTT.

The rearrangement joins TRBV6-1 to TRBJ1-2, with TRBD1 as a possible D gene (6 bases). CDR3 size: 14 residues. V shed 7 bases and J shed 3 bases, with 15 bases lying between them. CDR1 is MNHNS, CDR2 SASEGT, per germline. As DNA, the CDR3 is TGTGCCAGCACTGACAGGCCAGTCGACTATGGCTACACCTTC. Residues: CASTDRPVDYGYTF.

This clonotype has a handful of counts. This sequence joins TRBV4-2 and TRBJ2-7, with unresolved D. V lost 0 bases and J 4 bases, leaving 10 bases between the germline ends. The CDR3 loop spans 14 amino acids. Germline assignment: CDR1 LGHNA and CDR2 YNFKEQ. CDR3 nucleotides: TGTGCCAGCAGCCAAGATCCGGCTGAATACGAGCAGTACTTC. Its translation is CASSQDPAEYEQYF.

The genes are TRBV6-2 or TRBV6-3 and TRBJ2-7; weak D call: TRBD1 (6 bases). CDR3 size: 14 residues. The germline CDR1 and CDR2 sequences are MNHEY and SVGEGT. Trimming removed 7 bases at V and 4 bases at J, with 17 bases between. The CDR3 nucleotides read TGTGCCAGCACCACGACAGGCTTCAAATACGAGCAGTACTTC. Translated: CASTTTGFKYEQYF.

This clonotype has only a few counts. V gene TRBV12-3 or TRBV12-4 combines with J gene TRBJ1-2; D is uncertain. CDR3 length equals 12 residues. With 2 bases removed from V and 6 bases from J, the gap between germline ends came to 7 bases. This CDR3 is CASSLRLDGYTF. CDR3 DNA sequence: TGTGCCAGCAGTTTACGGCTCGATGGCTACACCTTC.

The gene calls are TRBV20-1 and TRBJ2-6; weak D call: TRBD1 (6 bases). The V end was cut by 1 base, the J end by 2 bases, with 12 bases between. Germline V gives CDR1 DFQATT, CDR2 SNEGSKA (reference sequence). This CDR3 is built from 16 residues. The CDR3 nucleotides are TGCAGTGCTAGAGTTAGGTACAGGGCTGGGGCCAACGTCCTGACTTTC. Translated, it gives CSARVRYRAGANVLTF.

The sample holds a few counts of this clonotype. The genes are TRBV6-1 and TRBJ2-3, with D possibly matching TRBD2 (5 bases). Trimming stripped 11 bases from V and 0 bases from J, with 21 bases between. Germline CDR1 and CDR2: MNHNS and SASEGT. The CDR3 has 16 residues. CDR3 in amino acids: CASNQGLASSTDTQYF. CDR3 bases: TGTGCCTCCAACCAAGGGCTAGCCTCAAGCACAGATACGCAGTATTTT.

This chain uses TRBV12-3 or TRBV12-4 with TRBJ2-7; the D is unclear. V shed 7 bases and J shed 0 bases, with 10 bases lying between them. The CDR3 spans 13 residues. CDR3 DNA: TGTGCCAGCACTCCGACGGGCTCCTACGAGCAGTACTTC. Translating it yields CASTPTGSYEQYF.

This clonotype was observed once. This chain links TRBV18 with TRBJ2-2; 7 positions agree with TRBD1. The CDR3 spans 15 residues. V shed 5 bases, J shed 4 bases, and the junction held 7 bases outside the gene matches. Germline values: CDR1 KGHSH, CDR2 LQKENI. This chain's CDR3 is CASSIPGTATGELFF. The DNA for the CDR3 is TGTGCCAGCTCAATCCCCGGGACAGCCACCGGGGAGCTGTTTTTT.

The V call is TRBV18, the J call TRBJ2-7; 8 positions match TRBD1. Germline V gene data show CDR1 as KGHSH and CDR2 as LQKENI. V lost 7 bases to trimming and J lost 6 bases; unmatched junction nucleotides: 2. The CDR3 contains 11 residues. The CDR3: CASWTGSEQYF. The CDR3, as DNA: TGTGCCAGCTGGACAGGGAGCGAGCAGTACTTC.

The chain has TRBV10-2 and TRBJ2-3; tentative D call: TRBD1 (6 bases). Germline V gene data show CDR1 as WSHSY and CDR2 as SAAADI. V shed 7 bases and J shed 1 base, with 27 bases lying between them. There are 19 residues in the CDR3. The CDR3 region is CASMGLAWGPGRGTDTQYF. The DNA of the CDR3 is TGCGCCAGCATGGGATTAGCCTGGGGGCCCGGACGTGGCACAGATACGCAGTATTTT.

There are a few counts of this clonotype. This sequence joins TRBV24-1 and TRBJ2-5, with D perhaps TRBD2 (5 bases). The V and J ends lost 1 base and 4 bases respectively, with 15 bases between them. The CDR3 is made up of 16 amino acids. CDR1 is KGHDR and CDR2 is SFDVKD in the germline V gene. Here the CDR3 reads CATSDFEGAEPETQYF. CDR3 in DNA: TGTGCCACCAGTGATTTTGAGGGCGCGGAGCCAGAGACCCAGTACTTC.

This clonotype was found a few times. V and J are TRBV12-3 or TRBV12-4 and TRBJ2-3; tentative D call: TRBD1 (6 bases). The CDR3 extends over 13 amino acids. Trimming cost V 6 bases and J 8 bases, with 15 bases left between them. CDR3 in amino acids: CASRSTTGGTQYF. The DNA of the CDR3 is TGTGCCAGCAGATCCACGACAGGCGGTACGCAGTATTTT.

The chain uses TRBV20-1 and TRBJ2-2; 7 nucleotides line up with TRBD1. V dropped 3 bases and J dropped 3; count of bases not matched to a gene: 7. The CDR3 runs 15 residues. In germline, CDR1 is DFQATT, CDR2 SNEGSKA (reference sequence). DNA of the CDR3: TGCAGTGCTAGTAGAGCCGGACAGGACACCGGGGAGCTGTTTTTT. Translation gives CSASRAGQDTGELFF.

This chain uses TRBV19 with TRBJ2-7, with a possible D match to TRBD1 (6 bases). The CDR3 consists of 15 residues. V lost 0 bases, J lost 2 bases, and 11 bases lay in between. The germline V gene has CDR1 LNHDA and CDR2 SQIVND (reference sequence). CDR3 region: CASSIEPGTTYEQYF. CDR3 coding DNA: TGTGCCAGTAGTATAGAACCCGGGACAACCTACGAGCAGTACTTC.

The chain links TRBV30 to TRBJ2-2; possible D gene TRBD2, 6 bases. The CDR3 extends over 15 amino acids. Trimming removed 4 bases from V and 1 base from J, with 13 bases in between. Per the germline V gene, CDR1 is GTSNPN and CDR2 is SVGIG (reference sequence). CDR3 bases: TGTGCCTGGACCCACGGGACTCTGAACACCGGGGAGCTGTTTTTT. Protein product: CAWTHGTLNTGELFF. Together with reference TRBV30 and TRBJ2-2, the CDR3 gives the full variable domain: SQTIHQWPATLVQPVGSPLSLECTVEGTSNPNLYWYRQAAGRGLQLLFYSVGIGQISSEVPQNLSASRPQDRQFILSSKKLLLSDSGFYLCAWTHGTLNTGELFFGEGSRLTVL.

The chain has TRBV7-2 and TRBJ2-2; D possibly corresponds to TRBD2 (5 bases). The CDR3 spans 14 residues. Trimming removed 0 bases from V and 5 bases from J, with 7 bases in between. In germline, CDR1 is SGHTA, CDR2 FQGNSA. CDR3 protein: CASSLAGKTGELFF. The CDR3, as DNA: TGTGCCAGCAGCTTAGCCGGGAAGACCGGGGAGCTGTTTTTT.

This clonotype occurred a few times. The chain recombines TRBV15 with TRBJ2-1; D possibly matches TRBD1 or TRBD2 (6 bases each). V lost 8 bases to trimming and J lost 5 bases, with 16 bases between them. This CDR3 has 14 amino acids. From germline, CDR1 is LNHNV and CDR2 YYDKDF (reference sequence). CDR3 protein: CATGGGRDNNEQFF. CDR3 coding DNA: TGTGCCACCGGGGGAGGCAGGGACAACAATGAGCAGTTCTTC.